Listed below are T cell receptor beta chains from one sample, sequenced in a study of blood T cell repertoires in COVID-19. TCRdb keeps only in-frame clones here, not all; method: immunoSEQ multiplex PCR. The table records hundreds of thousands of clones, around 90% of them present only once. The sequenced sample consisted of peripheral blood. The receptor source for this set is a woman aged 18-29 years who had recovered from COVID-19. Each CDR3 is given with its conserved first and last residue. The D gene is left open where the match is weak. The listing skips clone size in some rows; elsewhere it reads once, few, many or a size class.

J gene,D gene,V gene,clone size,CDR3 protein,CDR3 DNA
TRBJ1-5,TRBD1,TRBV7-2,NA,CASSYTGTGGGQPQHF,TGTGCCAGCAGCTACACCGGGACAGGGGGAGGGCAGCCCCAGCATTTT
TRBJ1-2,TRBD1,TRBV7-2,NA,CASSLETGNYGYTF,TGTGCCAGCAGCTTAGAGACAGGGAACTATGGCTACACCTTC
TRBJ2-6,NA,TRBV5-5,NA,CASSLEGTLSGANVLTF,TGTGCCAGCAGCTTGGAAGGGACACTCTCTGGGGCCAACGTCCTGACTTTC
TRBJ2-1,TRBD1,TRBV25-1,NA,CASSGGQYNEQFF,TGTGCCAGCAGTGGGGGACAGTACAATGAGCAGTTCTTC
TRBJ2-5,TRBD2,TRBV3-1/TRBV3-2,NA,CASSQRLGLAGGSETQYF,TGTGCCAGCAGCCAAAGACTTGGACTAGCGGGAGGGTCAGAGACCCAGTACTTC
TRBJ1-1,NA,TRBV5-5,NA,CASSFWGNTEAFF,TGTGCCAGCAGCTTCTGGGGCAACACTGAAGCTTTCTTT
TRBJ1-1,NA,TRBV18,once,CASSPNRAGEAFF,TGTGCCAGCTCACCAAACAGGGCTGGTGAAGCTTTCTTT
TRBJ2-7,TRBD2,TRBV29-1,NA,CSVELAGFYEQYF,TGCAGCGTTGAACTAGCGGGGTTCTACGAGCAGTACTTC
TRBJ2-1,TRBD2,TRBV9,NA,CASSASTTSGIYNEQFF,TGTGCCAGCAGCGCCTCCACCACTAGCGGGATATACAATGAGCAGTTCTTC
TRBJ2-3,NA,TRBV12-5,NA,CASGLGGAEDTQYF,TGTGCTAGTGGTTTGGGGGGAGCGGAAGATACGCAGTATTTT
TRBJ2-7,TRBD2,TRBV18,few,CASSGTSGSSEQYF,TGTGCCAGCTCTGGGACTAGCGGGAGTAGCGAGCAGTACTTC
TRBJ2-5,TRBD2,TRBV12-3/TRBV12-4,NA,CASSGLAETQYF,TGTGCCAGCAGCGGACTAGCGGAGACCCAGTACTTC
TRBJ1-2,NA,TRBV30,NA,CAWNLAYGYTF,TGTGCCTGGAACCTAGCCTATGGCTACACCTTC
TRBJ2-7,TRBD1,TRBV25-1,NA,CASSGLNRGEAYEQYF,TGTGCCAGCAGTGGACTGAACAGGGGGGAGGCATACGAGCAGTACTTC
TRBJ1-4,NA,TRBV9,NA,CASTPTTSNEKLFF,TGTGCCAGCACCCCTACTACGAGTAATGAAAAACTGTTTTTT
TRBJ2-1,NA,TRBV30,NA,CAWSYGVYNEQFF,TGTGCCTGGAGCTACGGGGTTTACAATGAGCAGTTCTTC
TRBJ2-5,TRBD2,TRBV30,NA,CAWSHALAGRETQYF,TGTGCCTGGAGTCACGCCCTAGCGGGACGGGAGACCCAGTACTTC
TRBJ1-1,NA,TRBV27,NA,CASSHRGNTEAFF,TGTGCCAGCAGTCATCGGGGGAACACTGAAGCTTTCTTT
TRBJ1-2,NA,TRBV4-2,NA,CASSQDVYGYTF,TGTGCCAGCAGCCAAGATGTATATGGCTACACCTTC
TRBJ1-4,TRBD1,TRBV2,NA,CASRTGGSEKLFF,TGTGCCAGCAGAACAGGGGGCAGTGAAAAACTGTTTTTT
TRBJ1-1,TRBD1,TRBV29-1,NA,CSGSGTGYTEAFF,TGCAGCGGATCCGGGACAGGTTACACTGAAGCTTTCTTT
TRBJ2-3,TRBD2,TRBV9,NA,CASSAPGGSDTQYF,TGTGCCAGCAGCGCCCCGGGAGGCTCAGATACGCAGTATTTT
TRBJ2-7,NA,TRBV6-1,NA,CASSETGYEQYF,TGTGCCAGCAGTGAGACAGGATACGAGCAGTACTTC
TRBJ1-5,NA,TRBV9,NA,CASSPTSGGNQPQHF,TGTGCCAGCAGCCCCACCTCGGGAGGGAATCAGCCCCAGCATTTT
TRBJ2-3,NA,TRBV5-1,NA,CASSFLASSTDTQYF,TGCGCCAGCAGCTTTCTAGCGTCTAGCACAGATACGCAGTATTTT
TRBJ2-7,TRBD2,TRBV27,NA,CASSLVAGGPSEQYF,TGTGCCAGCAGTTTGGTAGCGGGAGGGCCCAGCGAGCAGTACTTC
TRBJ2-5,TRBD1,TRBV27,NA,CASSLLGTGVKETQYF,TGTGCCAGCAGTTTATTGGGGACAGGGGTAAAAGAGACCCAGTACTTC
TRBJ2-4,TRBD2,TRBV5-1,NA,CASSLLGLAGGEGDIQYF,TGCGCCAGCAGCTTACTGGGACTAGCGGGAGGGGAGGGGGACATTCAGTACTTC
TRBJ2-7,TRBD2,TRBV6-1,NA,CASSEVGLAGNYEQYF,TGTGCCAGCAGTGAAGTTGGACTAGCGGGTAACTACGAGCAGTACTTC
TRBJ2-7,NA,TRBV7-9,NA,CASSRTSVYEQYF,TGTGCCAGCAGCCGTACTTCTGTCTACGAGCAGTACTTC
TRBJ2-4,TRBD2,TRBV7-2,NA,CASTQGLAGSGYIQYF,TGTGCCAGCACCCAGGGACTAGCGGGGAGTGGGTACATTCAGTACTTC
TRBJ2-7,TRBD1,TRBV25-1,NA,CASCTGTGHNEQYF,TGTGCCAGCTGTACCGGGACAGGGCACAACGAGCAGTACTTC
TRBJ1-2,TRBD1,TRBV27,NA,CASSPGQGNYYGYTF,TGTGCCAGCAGTCCTGGACAGGGAAACTACTATGGCTACACCTTC
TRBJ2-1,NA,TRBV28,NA,CASSFFKGSSYNEQFF,TGTGCCAGCAGTTTTTTTAAAGGGAGCTCCTACAATGAGCAGTTCTTC
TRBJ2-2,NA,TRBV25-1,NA,CASSQHLADTGELFF,TGTGCCAGCAGTCAGCACCTCGCGGACACCGGGGAGCTGTTTTTT
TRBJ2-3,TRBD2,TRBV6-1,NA,CASSEASGTDTQYF,TGTGCCAGCAGTGAAGCTAGCGGGACAGATACGCAGTATTTT
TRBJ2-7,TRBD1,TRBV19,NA,CASGTGDEQYF,TGTGCCAGTGGGACAGGGGACGAGCAGTACTTC
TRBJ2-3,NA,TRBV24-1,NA,CATSDPRVKDTQYF,TGTGCCACCAGTGATCCCAGGGTCAAAGATACGCAGTATTTT
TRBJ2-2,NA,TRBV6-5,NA,CASTLAKPNTGELFF,TGTGCCAGCACCTTAGCGAAGCCGAACACCGGGGAGCTGTTTTTT
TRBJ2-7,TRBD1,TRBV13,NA,CASSGTEPYEQYF,TGTGCCAGCAGTGGGACAGAACCCTACGAGCAGTACTTC
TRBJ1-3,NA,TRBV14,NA,CASSQQGLGNTIYF,TGTGCCAGCAGCCAGCAGGGACTCGGAAACACCATATATTTT
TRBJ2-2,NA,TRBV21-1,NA,CASRRGGRAGTGELFF,TGTGCCAGCAGGAGAGGCGGGAGGGCCGGCACCGGGGAGCTGTTTTTT
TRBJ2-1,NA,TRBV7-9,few,CASSLPASSNEQFF,TGTGCCAGCAGCTTGCCGGCTAGCAGCAATGAGCAGTTCTTC
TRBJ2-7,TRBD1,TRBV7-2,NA,CASSWTGVTPYEQYF,TGTGCCAGCAGCTGGACAGGGGTTACTCCCTACGAGCAGTACTTC
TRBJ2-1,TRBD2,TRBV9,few,CASSVGPAGERNEQFF,TGTGCCAGCAGCGTAGGTCCAGCGGGAGAACGGAATGAGCAGTTCTTC
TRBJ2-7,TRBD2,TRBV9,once,CASSSLGLAGVSYEQYF,TGTGCCAGCAGCTCATTGGGACTAGCGGGAGTCTCCTACGAGCAGTACTTC
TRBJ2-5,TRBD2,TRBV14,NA,CASSYGTSGSSRETQYF,TGTGCCAGCAGCTACGGAACTAGCGGGAGTAGTCGGGAGACCCAGTACTTC
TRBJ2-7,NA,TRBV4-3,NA,CASSETRDLSSYEQYF,TGCGCCAGCAGCGAGACCAGGGACTTGAGCTCCTACGAGCAGTACTTC
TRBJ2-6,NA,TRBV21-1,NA,CASSTWECSGANVLTF,TGTGCCAGCAGCACTTGGGAGTGCTCTGGGGCCAACGTCCTGACTTTC
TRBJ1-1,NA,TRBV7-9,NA,CASSPSLGTEAFF,TGTGCCAGCAGCCCGTCCCTAGGCACTGAAGCTTTCTTT
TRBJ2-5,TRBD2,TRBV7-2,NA,CASSLGTSGSTGETQYF,TGTGCCAGCAGCTTAGGGACTAGCGGGAGCACAGGGGAGACCCAGTACTTC
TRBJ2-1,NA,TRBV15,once,CATSRDAERQFF,TGTGCCACCAGCAGAGATGCAGAACGTCAGTTCTTC
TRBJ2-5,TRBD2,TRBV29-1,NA,CSVATNLLAGAETQYF,TGCAGCGTAGCCACTAACCTCCTAGCGGGAGCTGAGACCCAGTACTTC
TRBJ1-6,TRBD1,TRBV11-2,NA,CASSPDRVSYNSPLHF,TGTGCCAGCAGCCCGGACAGGGTCTCCTATAATTCACCCCTCCACTTT
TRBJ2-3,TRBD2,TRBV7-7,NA,CASSLGSRLAGEGTQYF,TGTGCCAGCAGCTTAGGGAGTCGGCTAGCGGGAGAGGGTACGCAGTATTTT
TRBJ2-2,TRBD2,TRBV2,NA,CASSEVASGNTGELFF,TGTGCCAGCAGTGAGGTGGCTAGCGGGAACACCGGGGAGCTGTTTTTT
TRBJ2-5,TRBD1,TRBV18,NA,CASSPPTGLEETQYF,TGTGCCAGCTCACCACCGACAGGGCTGGAGGAGACCCAGTACTTC
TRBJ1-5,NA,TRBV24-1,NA,CATSDYRQLDSNQPQHF,TGTGCCACCAGTGATTACCGACAGTTGGATAGCAATCAGCCCCAGCATTTT
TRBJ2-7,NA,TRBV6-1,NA,CASSDVNYEQYF,TGTGCCAGCAGTGATGTAAACTACGAGCAGTACTTC
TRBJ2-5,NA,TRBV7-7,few,CASSLADSSTETQYF,TGTGCCAGCAGCCTCGCTGATAGTTCCACAGAGACCCAGTACTTC